This T cell receptor beta chain was observed in a study of T cell responses to AZD1222 COVID-19 vaccine. Whole-study results and caveats: Every sample of the repertoires postdated the peak T cell response. Seropositive status at baseline applied to only a handful of AZD1222 recipients. After two AZD1222 doses, spike-specific TCR breadth and depth rose versus day 0.

The repertoire was sequenced with immunoSEQ multiplex PCR; TCRdb's copy has only in-frame clones and lacks some. This table has roughly 120,000 clones, around 92% appearing once. Concerning this clone: Its antigen remains unknown.

The sequence was obtained from an adult in good health. This specimen was peripheral blood, taken on day 0 of AZD1222 vaccination.

The CDR3 DNA reads TGCAGCGTTGAGGGAACTAGCGGGAGACGCCGGGAGACCCAGTACTTC. This translates into CSVEGTSGRRRETQYF. The chain links TRBV29-1 to TRBJ2-5, with 11 bases matching TRBD2. This CDR3 is built from 16 residues. Losses at the gene ends were 3 bases for V and 5 bases for J; bases not matched to a gene: 11. The germline gives CDR1 SQVTM, CDR2 ANQGSEA.